The 11 T cell receptor beta chains presented below share a single source sample, sequenced in a study of PD-1 blockade in classical Hodgkin lymphoma. Time point given: cycle 4 day 1 (C4D1), after more than five weeks of nivolumab. Relapses following autologous stem cell transplantation were seen in all patients, with brentuximab vedotin exposure varying. Sequencing used immunoSEQ multiplex PCR; TCRdb keeps in-frame clones, though not all of them. Among approximately 61,000 clones, 87% were seen once, and the ten largest hold roughly 8.8%. The input for sequencing was peripheral blood mononuclear cells (PBMCs), taken before the fourth cycle of nivolumab. These receptors were taken from a human donor with classical Hodgkin lymphoma.

The chain joins TRBV23-1 to TRBJ2-5; 8 nucleotides align to TRBD1. TRBV23-1 is reported as an ORF; its role is uncertain. The length of the CDR3 is 15 residues. Unmatched junction bases numbered 9, after V lost 4 bases and J lost 5 bases. CDR3 DNA sequence: TGCGCCAGCAGTCTTAAGGGACAGGCAGAGGAGACCCAGTACTTC. Encoded protein: CASSLKGQAEETQYF.

This clone was seen a handful of times. The chain is built from TRBV14 and TRBJ1-1, with D maybe TRBD1 (5 bases). Germline V gene sequence: CDR1 SGHDN, CDR2 FVKESK. The V end lost 2 bases, the J end lost 5 bases, and 15 bases lay between the germline ends. The CDR3 spans 15 residues. CDR3 protein: CASSQYRTDGTEAFF. The CDR3 DNA reads TGTGCCAGCAGCCAATACAGGACCGATGGGACTGAAGCTTTCTTT.

The gene calls are TRBV6-6 and TRBJ2-3, with D unresolved. The CDR3 spans 11 residues. Germline V CDR1 and CDR2: MNHNY, SVGAGI (reference sequence). The V end was cut by 7 bases, the J end by 5 bases, with 7 bases between. The CDR3 region has the DNA TGTGCCAGCACTTGGGAAGATACGCAGTATTTT. This gives the protein CASTWEDTQYF.

The gene calls are TRBV13 and TRBJ2-7; maybe TRBD2 (6 bases). The germline V and J ends were trimmed by 5 bases and 3 bases, with 11 bases remaining between them. CDR3 size: 13 residues. Germline V gives CDR1 PRHDT, CDR2 FYEKMQ (reference sequence). The CDR3: CASSPPSVYEQYF. The CDR3 DNA sequence: TGTGCCAGCAGCCCTCCTAGCGTCTACGAGCAGTACTTC.

This clone was seen only a few times. V usage is TRBV7-2 and J usage is TRBJ1-1; D gene unclear. The CDR3 length is 13 residues. The V and J ends lost 3 bases and 0 bases respectively, with 5 bases between them. Germline V gives CDR1 SGHTA, CDR2 FQGNSA. The CDR3 DNA reads as TGTGCCAGCAGCTTCTCTGTGAACACTGAAGCTTTCTTT. The encoded protein is CASSFSVNTEAFF.

This clone appeared a single time. V usage is TRBV27 and J usage is TRBJ2-3; TRBD2 matches at 10 bases. This CDR3 is 16 amino acids long. Germline V gene sequence: CDR1 MNHEY, CDR2 SMNVEV (reference sequence). Losses at the gene ends were 3 bases for V and 7 bases for J; bases not matched to a gene: 10. CDR3 bases: TGTGCCAGCAGTTTCAGTGGGAGCGGGGGGGCGAATACGCAGTATTTT. Translation: CASSFSGSGGANTQYF.

The chain joins TRBV11-3 to TRBJ2-1, with TRBD2 identical over 7 bases. V lost 4 bases to trimming and J lost 8 bases; unmatched junction nucleotides: 14. Per the germline V gene, CDR1 is SGHNT and CDR2 is YENEEA. This CDR3 has 16 amino acids. Here the CDR3 DNA reads TGTGCCAGCAGCTATCGCGGGCTAGCGGCTGGCGATGAGCAGTTCTTC. Protein sequence: CASSYRGLAAGDEQFF.

The chain joins TRBV5-1 to TRBJ2-5; TRBD1 matches 10 bases. V was pared by 4 bases and J by 1 base, with 7 bases of the junction left unmatched. This CDR3 has 16 residues. Per germline, CDR1 SGHRS and CDR2 YFSETQ. This chain's CDR3 is CASSRDRGLGQETQYF. The CDR3 nucleotides read TGCGCCAGCAGCCGTGACAGGGGGCTAGGCCAAGAGACCCAGTACTTC.

The V call is TRBV7-2, the J call TRBJ1-2; the D gene is possibly TRBD1 (6 bases). Germline V gives CDR1 SGHTA, CDR2 FQGNSA. CDR3 length equals 13 residues. Trimming shortened V by 1 base and J by 4 bases, and 7 bases separated the two germline ends. The chain's CDR3 is CASSLDRAYGYTF. The CDR3 DNA is TGTGCCAGCAGCTTAGACAGGGCCTATGGCTACACCTTC.

This sequence joins TRBV2 and TRBJ1-6; perhaps TRBD1 as D (5 bases). V gave up 10 bases and J gave up 10 bases, with 23 bases separating them. The germline V gene has CDR1 SNHLY and CDR2 FYNNEI. The CDR3 length is 15 residues. The CDR3 sequence is CATYYRTRTHSPLHF. CDR3 nucleotides: TGTGCCACCTACTACAGGACCAGGACGCACTCACCCCTCCACTTT. Combining the CDR3 with reference TRBV2 and TRBJ1-6 gives the whole variable domain EPEVTQTPSHQVTQMGQEVILRCVPISNHLYFYWYRQILGQKVEFLVSFYNNEISEKSEIFDDQFSVERPDGSNFTLKIRSTKLEDSAMYFCATYYRTRTHSPLHFGNGTRLTVT.

The chain recombines TRBV7-9 with TRBJ2-7; 7 bases agree with TRBD2. Germline loops: CDR1 SEHNR, CDR2 FQNEAQ (reference sequence). The trim removed 1 base at V and 5 bases at J, leaving 17 bases unmatched. The CDR3 loop spans 18 amino acids. The CDR3 nucleotides read TGTGCCAGCAGCTTAGTTTGGGGAGGACTTCAAGCGGGACACGAGCAGTACTTC. This codes for CASSLVWGGLQAGHEQYF.